This T cell receptor beta chain emerged from a study of blood T cell repertoires in COVID-19. Method: immunoSEQ multiplex PCR; TCRdb's copy keeps in-frame clones and lacks some. Of 110,000 to 150,000 clones detected, more than 65% appear once; the ten largest clones hold 4% to 4.5%. The junction had 25 bases not matched to a gene; V was cut back by 3 bases and J by 8 bases. Germline lookup yields CDR1 DFQATT and CDR2 SNEGSKA (reference sequence). The CDR3 is 19 amino acids. V and J are TRBV20-1 and TRBJ2-1, with 7 bases identical to TRBD2. The source is a man in his sixties with acute or convalescent COVID-19. Material: peripheral blood. CDR3 sequence (DNA): TGCAGTGCTAGTCACTCGGGGGATACTAGCGACACCCTCGTGGATGAGCAGTTCTTC. It translates to CSASHSGDTSDTLVDEQFF.